Presented here are 26 T cell receptor beta chains from one specimen sequenced in a study of blood T cell repertoires in COVID-19. Method: immunoSEQ multiplex PCR; TCRdb's copy keeps in-frame clones and lacks some. Among about 300,000 clones listed, over 75% were seen once. The sequenced material came from PBMCs or T cells enriched from blood (not recorded which). The receptor set was obtained from a man aged 25-40 years who had recovered from COVID-19.

The genes are TRBV5-4 and TRBJ1-5; possible D gene TRBD1, 6 bases. Between the trimmed V and J ends, which lost 0 bases and 1 base, there was a span of 8 bases. CDR3 length equals 15 residues. Looked up from germline, CDR1 is SGHNT and CDR2 is YYREEE (reference sequence). CDR3 bases: TGTGCCAGCAGCTTGGGGGGGCGCAGCAATCAGCCCCAGCATTTT. The encoded protein is CASSLGGRSNQPQHF.

The CDR3 coding sequence is TGTGCCAGCAGCTTATTGGTGGTAGGGCCTAGGAGAGGGGGCTACACCTTC. Translating it yields CASSLLVVGPRRGGYTF. The chain recombines TRBV11-2 with TRBJ1-2; D is uncertain. The V gene's germline CDR1 is SGHAT and CDR2 FQNNGV. Trimming left V 2 bases short and J 8 bases short, with 24 bases between. The CDR3 consists of 17 residues.

The chain joins TRBV2 to TRBJ2-1, with 11 bases matching TRBD2. CDR3 length equals 15 residues. Germline CDR1 is SNHLY and CDR2 is FYNNEI. V lost 11 bases and J lost 6; bases outside the gene matches: 12. The CDR3 here is CAGYAGTSGSNEQFF. Here the CDR3 DNA reads TGTGCCGGCTACGCCGGGACTAGCGGATCCAATGAGCAGTTCTTC.

The genes are TRBV7-2 and TRBJ1-2; TRBD1 agrees at 11 bases. CDR3 size: 16 residues. CDR1 SGHTA and CDR2 FQGNSA come from the germline V gene. V dropped 4 bases and J dropped 4; count of bases not matched to a gene: 8. In DNA form, the CDR3 reads TGTGCCAGCAGCTCGACAGGGACAGGGGGGATCTATGGCTACACCTTC. This gives the protein CASSSTGTGGIYGYTF.

Here the CDR3 reads CASSQGTGGRNIQYF. Here the CDR3 DNA reads TGTGCCAGCAGCCAGGGGACAGGGGGCAGAAACATTCAGTACTTC. The chain links TRBV3-1 (or the pseudogene TRBV3-2) to TRBJ2-4, with 12 bases that match TRBD1. V trimming: 3 bases; J trimming: 6 bases; junction bases outside the gene matches: 3. CDR1 is LGHDT, CDR2 YNNKEL, per germline (reference sequence). The CDR3 sequence is 15 residues long.

The genes are TRBV5-1 and TRBJ2-5, with 11 bases matching TRBD2. The CDR3 is made up of 15 amino acids. The trim removed 4 bases at V and 3 bases at J, leaving 5 bases unmatched. The V gene's germline CDR1 is SGHRS and CDR2 YFSETQ. The CDR3 DNA reads TGCGCCAGCAGCCGCGCGGGACTAGCGGAAGAGACCCAGTACTTC. As protein: CASSRAGLAEETQYF.

V and J are TRBV9 and TRBJ1-1; D may be TRBD1 (6 bases). V lost 6 bases and J lost 0, with 12 bases in between. Germline CDR1 reads SGDLS; CDR2 reads YYNGEE. The CDR3 extends over 14 amino acids. CDR3 sequence: CASNTQGLNTEAFF. For the CDR3, the DNA is TGTGCCAGCAACACACAGGGACTGAACACTGAAGCTTTCTTT. Drawing the rest from reference TRBV9 and TRBJ1-1, the complete variable domain is DSGVTQTPKHLITATGQRVTLRCSPRSGDLSVYWYQQSLDQGLQFLIQYYNGEERAKGNILERFSAQQFPDLHSELNLSSLELGDSALYFCASNTQGLNTEAFFGQGTRLTVV.

This clone showed up just once. In DNA, the CDR3 is TGTGCCATCAGTGAGTCAGGTAGTGACACTAACTATGGCTACACCTTC. This codes for CAISESGSDTNYGYTF. The V gene is TRBV10-3, the J gene TRBJ1-2; unclear D gene. CDR3 length equals 16 residues. V was pared by 0 bases and J by 0 bases, with 11 bases between. CDR1 and CDR2 (germline): ENHRY, SYGVKD.

This clone was detected a few times. V is TRBV5-1 and J is TRBJ2-3; tentatively, D is TRBD1 (6 bases). V lost 2 bases, J lost 0 bases, and 10 bases lay in between. The CDR3 consists of 15 residues. Germline V CDR1 and CDR2: SGHRS, YFSETQ. This chain's CDR3 is CASSFGDISTDTQYF. The CDR3 DNA sequence: TGCGCCAGCAGCTTTGGGGACATAAGCACAGATACGCAGTATTTT.

The genes are TRBV6-2 or TRBV6-3 and TRBJ2-3; 8 nucleotides line up with TRBD2. The CDR3 covers 15 residues. The junction had 7 bases not matched to a gene; V was cut back by 0 bases and J by 8 bases. The germline gives CDR1 MNHEY, CDR2 SVGEGT. The DNA for the CDR3 is TGTGCCAGCAGTTACTCGAGCGGGAGCAAGACTACGCAGTATTTT. Encoded protein: CASSYSSGSKTTQYF.

The rearrangement uses TRBV29-1 and TRBJ1-1; 7 bases map to TRBD1. Per germline, CDR1 SQVTM and CDR2 ANQGSEA. V lost 5 bases, J lost 7 bases, and 10 bases stayed unmatched. The CDR3 is 13 residues long. CDR3 bases: TGCAGCGTTTCGCACTCTGCAGGGGGTGAAGCTTTCTTT. Translation: CSVSHSAGGEAFF.

This sequence joins TRBV25-1 and TRBJ1-2; D gene uncertain. V lost 6 bases and J 0 bases, leaving 5 bases between the germline ends. Germline V gene sequence: CDR1 MGHDK, CDR2 SYGVNS. The CDR3 has 12 amino acids. The CDR3 DNA reads as TGTGCCAGCAGGAGCTCTAACTATGGCTACACCTTC. Encoded protein: CASRSSNYGYTF.

With respect to this clone: One end of the junction fails to match germline, which may point to a read error. This rearrangement joins TRBV5-4 to TRBJ2-3; possibly TRBD2 for D (7 bases). Germline values: CDR1 SGHNT, CDR2 YYREEE (reference sequence). The CDR3 loop spans 8 amino acids. The CDR3 sequence is CATGGQFF. DNA for the CDR3: TGTGCCACGGGAGGACAGTTCTTT.

This clone was counted ten times or more. The gene calls are TRBV5-4 and TRBJ2-7, with D possibly matching TRBD2 (5 bases). CDR3 length equals 13 residues. Germline-derived CDR1 and CDR2 are SGHNT and YYREEE (reference sequence). Trimming removed 4 bases at V and 5 bases at J, with 13 bases between. The CDR3 spells CASSPDYSHEQYF. The CDR3 coding sequence is TGTGCCAGCAGCCCCGACTATTCCCACGAGCAGTACTTC. Supplemented by reference TRBV5-4 and TRBJ2-7, the full variable domain reads ETGVTQSPTHLIKTRGQQVTLRCSSQSGHNTVSWYQQALGQGPQFIFQYYREEENGRGNFPPRFSGLQFPNYSSELNVNALELDDSALYLCASSPDYSHEQYFGPGTRLTVT.

The chain uses TRBV7-8 and TRBJ1-2; a possible D gene is TRBD1 (5 bases). V shed 2 bases and J shed 8 bases, with 12 bases lying between them. CDR3 length: 13 amino acids. Germline-derived CDR1 and CDR2 are SGHVS and FQNEAQ. In nucleotides, the CDR3 is TGTGCCAGCAGCTTATATCAGGGCTTCGGCTACACCTTC. The encoded protein is CASSLYQGFGYTF.

This clone appeared once. The V gene is TRBV7-9, the J gene TRBJ2-7, with D uncertain. Trimming took off 5 bases at V and 2 bases at J, with 10 bases between the two ends. There are 13 residues in the CDR3. Germline CDR1 and CDR2: SEHNR and FQNEAQ (reference sequence). CDR3: CASSKDQTYEQYF. Here the CDR3 DNA reads TGTGCCAGCAGCAAAGACCAGACCTACGAGCAGTACTTC.

The V call is TRBV28, the J call TRBJ2-3; D is perhaps TRBD2 (6 bases). With 6 bases removed from V and 1 base from J, the gap between germline ends came to 17 bases. The CDR3 has 16 residues. Germline V lookup: CDR1 MDHEN, CDR2 SYDVKM. This chain's CDR3 is CASSLVGGLGTDTQYF. CDR3 bases: TGTGCCAGCAGCCTAGTGGGGGGTTTGGGCACAGATACGCAGTATTTT.

The V and J genes are TRBV4-2 and TRBJ1-5; no clear D gene. This CDR3 is 15 amino acids long. V shed 0 bases and J shed 3 bases, with 9 bases lying between them. CDR1 and CDR2 (germline): LGHNA, YNFKEQ. The CDR3 nucleotides are TGTGCCAGCAGCCAAGATAGCGGGCTCAATCAGCCCCAGCATTTT. Residues: CASSQDSGLNQPQHF.

J is TRBJ2-3 and V is TRBV5-6, with D tentatively TRBD2 (6 bases). Deletions cut 1 base from V and 1 base from J, with 13 bases between. Germline CDR1 SGHDT, CDR2 YYEEEE. CDR3 length equals 16 residues. For the CDR3, the DNA is TGTGCCAGCAGCTTGAGAGTAGCGGTGGGCACAGATACGCAGTATTTT. Amino acid sequence: CASSLRVAVGTDTQYF.

Notes on this clone: This sample includes further DNA sequences coding for the same CDR3. The chain is built from TRBV5-1 and TRBJ2-7; possibly TRBD1 for D (5 bases). Germline CDR1 reads SGHRS; CDR2 reads YFSETQ. The germline V and J ends were trimmed by 2 bases and 4 bases, with 7 bases remaining between them. The CDR3 consists of 12 residues. The CDR3 here is CASSLTGYEQYF. The CDR3 nucleotides read TGCGCCAGCAGCTTAACAGGATACGAGCAGTACTTC. Supplemented by reference TRBV5-1 and TRBJ2-7, the full variable domain reads KAGVTQTPRYLIKTRGQQVTLSCSPISGHRSVSWYQQTPGQGLQFLFEYFSETQRNKGNFPGRFSGRQFSNSRSEMNVSTLELGDSALYLCASSLTGYEQYFGPGTRLTVT.

This chain uses TRBV30 with TRBJ1-2; tentatively, D is TRBD1 (6 bases). CDR1 is GTSNPN and CDR2 is SVGIG in the germline V gene (reference sequence). V shed 4 bases and J shed 2 bases, with 14 bases lying between them. The CDR3 contains 14 residues. The CDR3 nucleotides are TGTGCCTGGAAACTTGGACAGCTAAACTATGGCTACACCTTC. It encodes CAWKLGQLNYGYTF.

J is TRBJ1-2 and V is TRBV9; 7 positions match TRBD1. The CDR3 has 14 residues. The junction had 5 bases not matched to a gene; V was cut back by 0 bases and J by 6 bases. Per the germline V gene, CDR1 is SGDLS and CDR2 is YYNGEE. This chain's CDR3 is CASSVGAGGDGYTF. The CDR3 nucleotides are TGTGCCAGCAGCGTAGGGGCAGGGGGTGATGGCTACACCTTC.

This clone was counted a single time. This chain uses TRBV7-2 with TRBJ2-3, with 9 bases lining up with TRBD1. J lost 5 bases, V lost 1 base, and 7 bases had no gene match. The CDR3 has 16 residues. Germline lookup yields CDR1 SGHTA and CDR2 FQGNSA. The CDR3 sequence: CASSLGTGDGEDTQYF. DNA for the CDR3: TGTGCCAGCAGCTTAGGGACAGGGGACGGAGAAGATACGCAGTATTTT.

This clone was detected only once. This chain joins TRBV9 and TRBJ2-7, with 10 bases aligning to TRBD2. V trimming: 3 bases; J trimming: 7 bases; junction bases outside the gene matches: 10. CDR1 and CDR2 from the germline V gene are SGDLS and YYNGEE. This CDR3 is 15 amino acids long. The CDR3 sequence: CASSDRLAGVEEQYF. The CDR3 DNA reads as TGTGCCAGCAGCGACCGCCTAGCGGGAGTCGAAGAGCAGTACTTC. The complete variable domain, with remaining parts taken from reference TRBV9 and TRBJ2-7, reads DSGVTQTPKHLITATGQRVTLRCSPRSGDLSVYWYQQSLDQGLQFLIQYYNGEERAKGNILERFSAQQFPDLHSELNLSSLELGDSALYFCASSDRLAGVEEQYFGPGTRLTVT.

The chain carries TRBV10-3 and TRBJ1-2; maybe TRBD1 (6 bases). Looked up from germline, CDR1 is ENHRY and CDR2 is SYGVKD. V lost 2 bases to trimming and J lost 0 bases, with 13 bases between them. The CDR3 runs to 16 residues. The DNA for the CDR3 is TGTGCCATCAGTGAGGGGGGCGAGTCCGCTAACTATGGCTACACCTTC. Translation gives CAISEGGESANYGYTF.

The rearrangement uses TRBV4-1 and TRBJ1-5, with 10 bases matching TRBD1. The CDR3 is 16 amino acids. The germline V gene has CDR1 MGHRA and CDR2 YSYEKL. Trimming removed 4 bases from V and 3 bases from J; junction bases left unmatched: 6. CDR3 sequence reads: CASSPGTGAINQPQHF. As DNA, the CDR3 is TGCGCCAGCAGCCCTGGGACAGGGGCCATCAATCAGCCCCAGCATTTT.